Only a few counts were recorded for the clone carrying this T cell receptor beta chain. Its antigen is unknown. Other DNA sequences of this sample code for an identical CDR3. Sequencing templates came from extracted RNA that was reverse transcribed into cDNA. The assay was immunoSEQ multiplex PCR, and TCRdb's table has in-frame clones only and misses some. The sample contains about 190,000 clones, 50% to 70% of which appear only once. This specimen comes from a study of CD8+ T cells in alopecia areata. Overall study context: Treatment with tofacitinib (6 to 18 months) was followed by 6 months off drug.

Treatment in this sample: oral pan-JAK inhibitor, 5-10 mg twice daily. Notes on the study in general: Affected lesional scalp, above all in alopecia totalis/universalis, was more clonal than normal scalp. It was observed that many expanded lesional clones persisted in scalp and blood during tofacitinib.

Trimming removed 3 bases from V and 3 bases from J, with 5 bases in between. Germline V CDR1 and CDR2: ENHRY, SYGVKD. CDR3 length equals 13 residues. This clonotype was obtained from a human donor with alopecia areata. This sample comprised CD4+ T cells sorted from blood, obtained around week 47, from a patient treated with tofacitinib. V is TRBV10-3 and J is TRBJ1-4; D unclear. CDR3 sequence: CAISEGSNEKLFF. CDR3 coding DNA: TGTGCCATCAGTGAAGGATCTAATGAAAAACTGTTTTTT.